Below are 3 T cell receptor beta chains sequenced from a single sample in a study of cytomegalovirus exposure and HLA in healthy donors. PCR used 60 Vbeta primers and 13 Jbeta primers. Repertoires were generated with immunoSEQ multiplex PCR, while TCRdb's copy carries only in-frame clones and drops some. The table has 100,000 or so clones, roughly 76% seen once. Sequencing was carried out using PBMCs. These receptors all come from a man aged 50 to 59 in good health and CMV-seronegative.

The rearrangement joins TRBV11-2 to TRBJ1-4, with D tentatively TRBD1 (5 bases). The CDR3 runs to 15 residues. Trimming removed 4 bases from V and 2 bases from J, with 11 bases in between. Germline lookup yields CDR1 SGHAT and CDR2 FQNNGV. The CDR3 nucleotides read TGTGCCAGCAGCTCCGCAGGGTACACTAATGAAAAACTGTTTTTT. Translating it yields CASSSAGYTNEKLFF.

The V gene is TRBV27, the J gene TRBJ2-5; 14 bases agree with TRBD2. CDR3 length: 15 residues. CDR1 and CDR2 (germline): MNHEY, SMNVEV (reference sequence). With 5 bases clipped from V and 5 bases from J, the junction kept 4 bases outside the gene matches. CDR3 protein: CASSLGLAGVETQYF. The CDR3 DNA reads as TGTGCCAGCAGTCTGGGACTAGCGGGAGTGGAGACCCAGTACTTC.

This chain connects TRBV5-5 to TRBJ2-7, with TRBD2 identical over 7 bases. CDR3 length equals 15 residues. Germline V gene data show CDR1 as SGHKS and CDR2 as YYEKEE (reference sequence). V trimming: 2 bases; J trimming: 0 bases; junction bases outside the gene matches: 5. CDR3 coding DNA: TGTGCCAGCAGCTTACTAGCGAGAAGCTCCTACGAGCAGTACTTC. Translating gives CASSLLARSSYEQYF.